This note documents a single T cell receptor (beta chain) sequence. Its antigen is undetermined. Unique molecular identifiers were used to barcode this TCRbeta library. Via MiXCR, TCRdb re-called the PCR reads, giving one row per CDR3 protein. The sample lists 580,000 or so distinct CDR3 sequences, more than 20% occurring once. There are 19 residues in the CDR3. CDR1 SGHTA and CDR2 FQGTGA come from the germline V gene. After removal of 1 base from V and 4 bases from J, the junction contained 13 bases not matched to a gene. The entry originates in a study of T-cell reconstitution after alpha-beta-depleted transplantation in children. General observations from the study: At one year after transplant, newly produced T cells mostly accounted for T-cell counts and diversity. Several hundred expanded graft clones reportedly were the source of alpha-beta T cells about two months after transplant.

The source was PBMCs, mostly from graft donor cells, collected 360 days after TCRalphabeta/CD19-depleted stem cell transplant. The clonotype comes from a boy younger than two who had a stem cell transplant for acute myeloid leukemia, so the T cells may come from the graft donor. The V and J genes are TRBV7-3 and TRBJ2-6; 7 bases are a match to TRBD2. CDR3 DNA sequence: TGTGCCAGCAGCTTAAATCCCCCGAGACTAGCAACGGGGGCCAACGTCCTGACTTTC. It specifies CASSLNPPRLATGANVLTF.